This record looks at one TCR beta chain sequence and its context. The antigen remains unidentified. This specimen comes from a study of T cell repertoires in cytomegalovirus infection. TCRdb reprocessed the reads via MiXCR and lists one record per CDR3 protein. Of 27,000 or so distinct CDR3 sequences listed, 19% were seen once; the top ten hold approximately 81%. Study conclusions and caveats: CMV-specific TCR beta clonotypes restricted by HLA-C dominated the ex vivo response. Summed public TCR beta family frequency identified CMV carriers bearing the relevant HLA.

The V segment lost 0 bases and the J segment 3 bases; nucleotides outside the gene matches: 7. The CDR3 runs to 17 residues. The germline gives CDR1 MNHEY, CDR2 SMNVEV (reference sequence). The TCR comes from a human donor in good health (CMV status not recorded). Some clones in this sample may be carry-over from other donors' samples. The chain employs TRBV27 and TRBJ2-7; 11 nucleotides align to TRBD2. The source was CD8+ T cells from cultured PBMCs, collected from culture after CMV antigen stimulation. The CDR3 DNA reads TGTGCCAGCAGTTTATCGCAGGCTAGCGGGAGGCTCTACGAGCAGTACTTC. Protein: CASSLSQASGRLYEQYF.